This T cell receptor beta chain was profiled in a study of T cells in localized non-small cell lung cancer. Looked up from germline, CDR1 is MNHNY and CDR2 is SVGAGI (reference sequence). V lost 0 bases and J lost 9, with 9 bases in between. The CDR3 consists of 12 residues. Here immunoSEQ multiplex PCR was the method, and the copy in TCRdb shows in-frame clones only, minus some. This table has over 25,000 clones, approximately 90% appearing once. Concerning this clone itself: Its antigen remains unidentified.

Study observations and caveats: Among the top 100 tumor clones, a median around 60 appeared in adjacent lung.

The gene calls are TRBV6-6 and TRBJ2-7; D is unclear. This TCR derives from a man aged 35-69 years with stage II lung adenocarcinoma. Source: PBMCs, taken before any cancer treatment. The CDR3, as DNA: TGTGCCAGCAGTTACTCGAGTGGTGTGCAGTACTTC. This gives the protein CASSYSSGVQYF.